Presented here are 27 T cell receptor beta chains from one specimen sequenced in a study of shared clonotypes between healthy human individuals. The repertoire was sequenced with immunoSEQ multiplex PCR; TCRdb's copy has only in-frame clones and lacks some. The sample shows a few hundred thousand clones, roughly 96% of them seen only once. The sample was memory CD8+ T cells sorted from blood. Subset here: CD45RO+ cells pooled with CCR7-negative TemRA cells. Receptors were obtained from a man aged 30 to 39 in good health.

This chain connects TRBV5-1 to TRBJ2-3; D is uncertain. Germline V CDR1 and CDR2: SGHRS, YFSETQ. The CDR3 covers 15 residues. Trimming cost V 0 bases and J 0 bases, with 8 bases left between them. CDR3 amino acids: CASSLDVPSTDTQYF. The CDR3 DNA reads TGCGCCAGCAGCTTGGACGTTCCCAGCACAGATACGCAGTATTTT.

The gene calls are TRBV7-2 and TRBJ2-1; 9 nucleotides line up with TRBD2. The germline CDR1 and CDR2 sequences are SGHTA and FQGNSA. V trimming: 1 base; J trimming: 4 bases; junction bases outside the gene matches: 2. This CDR3 has 15 amino acids. CDR3 nucleotides: TGTGCCAGCAGCTTAGAGCTAGCGGGGTACAATGAGCAGTTCTTC. It translates to CASSLELAGYNEQFF.

The chain is built from TRBV28 and TRBJ1-4; 8 positions agree with TRBD1. Unmatched junction bases numbered 5, after V lost 5 bases and J lost 0 bases. CDR1 and CDR2 (germline): MDHEN, SYDVKM. CDR3 length: 16 residues. CDR3 sequence (DNA): TGTGCCAGCAGTGCGCCAGGGGGCACAACTAATGAAAAACTGTTTTTT. As protein: CASSAPGGTTNEKLFF.

The chain is built from TRBV28 and TRBJ1-5; possibly TRBD1 for D (6 bases). V was pared by 5 bases and J by 11 bases, with 13 bases between. The CDR3 has 12 amino acids. From germline, CDR1 is MDHEN and CDR2 SYDVKM. This CDR3 is CASSKQGLTQHF. The CDR3 region has the DNA TGTGCCAGCAGTAAGCAGGGGCTTACCCAGCATTTT.

To note about this clone: Within the sample, other DNA sequences also encode this same CDR3. The chain joins TRBV30 to TRBJ1-3; D is unresolved. The CDR3 sequence is 12 residues long. Germline V CDR1 and CDR2: GTSNPN, SVGIG (reference sequence). V was trimmed by 0 bases and J by 4 bases, leaving 4 bases between them. DNA for the CDR3: TGTGCCTGGAGTGTACGCGGAAACACCATATATTTT. Its protein product is CAWSVRGNTIYF. Looking up the rest from reference TRBV30 and TRBJ1-3 gives the full variable domain: SQTIHQWPATLVQPVGSPLSLECTVEGTSNPNLYWYRQAAGRGLQLLFYSVGIGQISSEVPQNLSASRPQDRQFILSSKKLLLSDSGFYLCAWSVRGNTIYFGEGSWLTVV.

The chain is built from TRBV18 and TRBJ2-7; TRBD1 or TRBD2 may be the D gene (5 bases each). The CDR3 covers 14 residues. The V and J ends lost 3 bases and 2 bases respectively, with 11 bases between them. CDR1 is KGHSH and CDR2 is LQKENI in the germline V gene. Written as DNA, the CDR3 is TGTGCCAGCTCACCTGTGGGACCAACCTACGAGCAGTACTTC. This codes for CASSPVGPTYEQYF.

V gene TRBV18 combines with J gene TRBJ2-1; D uncertain. The CDR3 has 13 residues. Germline V lookup: CDR1 KGHSH, CDR2 LQKENI. V lost 6 bases to trimming and J lost 8 bases, with 14 bases between them. This CDR3 is CASSISGLDEQFF. CDR3 nucleotides: TGTGCCAGCTCTATCTCTGGATTGGATGAGCAGTTCTTC.

The chain joins TRBV5-4 to TRBJ1-3; TRBD1 might be the D (5 bases). The V end was cut by 1 base, the J end by 4 bases, with 9 bases between. Germline V gene sequence: CDR1 SGHNT, CDR2 YYREEE (reference sequence). The CDR3 runs 14 residues. The CDR3: CASSLRDGGNTIYF. The CDR3 nucleotides read TGTGCCAGCAGCTTGAGGGACGGAGGAAACACCATATATTTT.

The V and J genes are TRBV2 and TRBJ2-3, with 14 bases identical to TRBD2. The V gene end was trimmed by 6 bases and the J gene end by 1 base; junction bases not matched to a gene: 3. Germline assignment: CDR1 SNHLY and CDR2 FYNNEI. This CDR3 comprises 16 residues. CDR3 protein: CASSGTSGSGTDTQYF. The CDR3 DNA follows: TGTGCCAGCAGCGGGACTAGCGGGAGCGGCACAGATACGCAGTATTTT.

The chain has TRBV19 and TRBJ1-5; 7 bases are shared with TRBD1. V lost 3 bases, J lost 1 base, and 6 bases stayed unmatched. CDR1 and CDR2 (germline): LNHDA, SQIVND (reference sequence). CDR3 length equals 16 residues. In DNA form, the CDR3 reads TGTGCCAGTAGTATTAACTCAGGGGGGAGCAATCAGCCCCAGCATTTT. Its translation is CASSINSGGSNQPQHF.

V usage is TRBV5-1 and J usage is TRBJ1-1; D gene unclear. CDR3 size: 16 residues. Per the germline V gene, CDR1 is SGHRS and CDR2 is YFSETQ. The V end lost 0 bases, the J end lost 4 bases, and 16 bases lay between the germline ends. CDR3 in amino acids: CASSLVLQRVGTEAFF. Here the CDR3 DNA reads TGCGCCAGCAGCTTGGTCCTACAGCGGGTCGGCACTGAAGCTTTCTTT.

A remark on this clone: The same CDR3 also results from other DNA sequences found in this sample. The gene calls are TRBV28 and TRBJ1-3; D is unclear. V was clipped by 3 bases and J by 3 bases, with 0 bases between them. Germline lookup yields CDR1 MDHEN and CDR2 SYDVKM. The CDR3 spans 11 residues. As DNA, the CDR3 is TGTGCCAGCAGTTTTGGAAACACCATATATTTT. This gives the protein CASSFGNTIYF.

This sequence joins TRBV6-5 and TRBJ2-2, with D hard to call. V was clipped by 0 bases and J by 1 base, with 0 bases between them. Germline CDR1 and CDR2: MNHEY and SVGAGI. The CDR3 spans 13 residues. CDR3 loop: CASSYSNTGELFF. DNA for the CDR3: TGTGCCAGCAGTTACTCGAACACCGGGGAGCTGTTTTTT.

The rearrangement links TRBV7-9 to TRBJ2-2; D call uncertain. Germline-derived CDR1 and CDR2 are SEHNR and FQNEAQ (reference sequence). V lost 5 bases, J lost 0 bases, and 7 bases lay in between. This CDR3 spans 14 amino acids. Here the CDR3 reads CASSPPPNTGELFF. CDR3 in DNA: TGTGCCAGCAGCCCCCCCCCGAACACCGGGGAGCTGTTTTTT.

The chain uses TRBV10-3 and TRBJ2-1; maybe TRBD2 (5 bases). Germline V lookup: CDR1 ENHRY, CDR2 SYGVKD. The length of the CDR3 is 12 residues. Trimming pared 4 bases from V and 9 bases from J, leaving 10 bases between. The CDR3 sequence is CAISALAAEQFF. CDR3 DNA sequence: TGTGCCATCAGTGCCCTAGCCGCTGAGCAGTTCTTC.

The J gene is TRBJ1-5, the V gene TRBV29-1; D possibly corresponds to TRBD1 (6 bases). This CDR3 is 14 amino acids long. With 6 bases removed from V and 0 bases from J, the gap between germline ends came to 12 bases. Germline CDR1 is SQVTM and CDR2 is ANQGSEA. CDR3 nucleotides: TGCAGCGTATCGACAGGTTCTAGCAATCAGCCCCAGCATTTT. Translated: CSVSTGSSNQPQHF. Using reference TRBV29-1 and TRBJ1-5 for the parts outside the CDR3, the full variable domain is SAVISQKPSRDICQRGTSLTIQCQVDSQVTMMFWYRQQPGQSLTLIATANQGSEATYESGFVIDKFPISRPNLTFSTLTVSNMSPEDSSIYLCSVSTGSSNQPQHFGDGTRLSIL.

This clone appeared once. Other DNA sequences in this specimen translate into the identical CDR3. This rearrangement joins TRBV27 to TRBJ2-3; D is possibly TRBD1 (6 bases). In germline, CDR1 is MNHEY, CDR2 SMNVEV (reference sequence). Deletions cut 3 bases from V and 5 bases from J, with 6 bases between. The length of the CDR3 is 12 residues. The CDR3: CASSFRGDTQYF. The CDR3 coding sequence is TGTGCCAGCAGTTTCAGGGGAGATACGCAGTATTTT.

A remark on this clone: Different DNA sequences within this sample yield the same CDR3. The rearrangement joins TRBV19 to TRBJ1-3; no clear D. Germline V gene data show CDR1 as LNHDA and CDR2 as SQIVND (reference sequence). The CDR3 length is 13 residues. V was pared by 4 bases and J by 0 bases, with 4 bases between. The CDR3 DNA reads TGTGCCAGTAGTAGGGACTCTGGAAACACCATATATTTT. It is translated as CASSRDSGNTIYF.

This clone was seen just once. The CDR3 DNA sequence: TGTGCCAGCACGTACAGGGATTACGAGCAGTACTTC. This codes for CASTYRDYEQYF. The rearrangement links TRBV28 to TRBJ2-7; D possibly corresponds to TRBD1 (6 bases). Per the germline V gene, CDR1 is MDHEN and CDR2 is SYDVKM. This CDR3 is built from 12 residues. V lost 7 bases, J lost 4 bases, and 11 bases lay in between.

The chain couples TRBV18 to TRBJ2-7; 10 bases map to TRBD1. The CDR3 has 17 residues. The V gene end was trimmed by 3 bases and the J gene end by 5 bases; junction bases not matched to a gene: 13. Germline-derived CDR1 and CDR2 are KGHSH and LQKENI. The CDR3 reads CASSPTSPGTGANEQYF. Written as DNA, the CDR3 is TGTGCCAGCTCACCGACTTCTCCCGGGACAGGGGCTAACGAGCAGTACTTC.

This chain links TRBV5-1 with TRBJ2-1, with 8 bases lining up with TRBD2. Trimming cost V 4 bases and J 6 bases; bases outside gene matches: 3. This CDR3 comprises 13 residues. Germline V gene sequence: CDR1 SGHRS, CDR2 YFSETQ. This chain's CDR3 is CASSEGLGNEQFF. In nucleotides, the CDR3 is TGCGCCAGCAGCGAGGGACTAGGCAATGAGCAGTTCTTC.

The chain carries TRBV29-1 and TRBJ2-1; 8 bases map to TRBD1. The junction had 8 bases not matched to a gene; V was cut back by 8 bases and J by 5 bases. The CDR3 has 13 amino acids. Looked up from germline, CDR1 is SQVTM and CDR2 is ANQGSEA. This CDR3 reads CSSGQGNNNEQFF. The CDR3 DNA reads as TGCAGCTCCGGACAGGGTAATAACAATGAGCAGTTCTTC.

A word on this clone: Within the sample, other DNA sequences also encode this same CDR3. V is TRBV9 and J is TRBJ1-1; D is unresolved. CDR1 SGDLS and CDR2 YYNGEE come from the germline V gene. The CDR3 extends over 13 amino acids. With 0 bases removed from V and 1 base from J, the gap between germline ends came to 4 bases. CDR3: CASSVAPNTEAFF. Here the CDR3 DNA reads TGTGCCAGCAGCGTAGCTCCGAACACTGAAGCTTTCTTT.

The chain couples TRBV6-5 to TRBJ2-1, with a possible D match to TRBD1 (6 bases). Per the germline V gene, CDR1 is MNHEY and CDR2 is SVGAGI. This CDR3 is built from 14 residues. V was trimmed by 2 bases and J by 2 bases, leaving 7 bases between them. The DNA of the CDR3 is TGTGCCAGCAGTTACAGGGGGACCTACAATGAGCAGTTCTTC. It translates to CASSYRGTYNEQFF.

Turning to this clone: Other DNA sequences in the same sample also yield this CDR3. The chain couples TRBV5-4 to TRBJ1-1; no definite D call. V was pared by 0 bases and J by 1 base, with 4 bases between. The CDR3 spans 13 residues. CDR1 is SGHNT and CDR2 is YYREEE in the germline V gene (reference sequence). This CDR3 is CASSLEGNTEAFF. The CDR3 nucleotides are TGTGCCAGCAGCTTGGAGGGGAACACTGAAGCTTTCTTT.

This rearrangement joins TRBV28 to TRBJ2-3; possible D gene TRBD1, 6 bases. This CDR3 region has 13 residues. Germline V gene lookup returns CDR1 MDHEN and CDR2 SYDVKM. With 7 bases removed from V and 2 bases from J, the gap between germline ends came to 10 bases. CDR3 residues: CASTQGTTDTQYF. Here the CDR3 DNA reads TGTGCCAGCACGCAGGGGACCACAGATACGCAGTATTTT.

Comment on this clone: Its ends do not fully match the called genes, so a read error is possible. The V call is TRBV5-1, the J call TRBJ1-2; tentatively, D is TRBD1 (5 bases). Per germline, CDR1 SGHRS and CDR2 YFSETQ. The CDR3 is 13 residues long. The CDR3 sequence: CAGSLGQYYGYTF. For the CDR3, the DNA is TGCGCCGGCAGCTTGGGGCAATACTATGGCTACACCTTC. The whole variable domain, filled in from reference TRBV5-1 and TRBJ1-2, reads KAGVTQTPRYLIKTRGQQVTLSCSPISGHRSVSWYQQTPGQGLQFLFEYFSETQRNKGNFPGRFSGRQFSNSRSEMNVSTLELGDSALYLCAGSLGQYYGYTFGSGTRLTVV.